This T cell receptor beta chain was found in a study of blood T cell repertoires in COVID-19. For the study at large: Sample material is recorded as cDNA or gDNA derived from T cells, B-cell-depleted T cells, or PBMCs.

This table comes from immunoSEQ multiplex PCR, and its TCRdb copy is limited to in-frame clones, with some not included. The sample contains approximately 280,000 clones, more than 75% of which appear only once. This CDR3 contains 16 residues. The germline V gene has CDR1 MNHNY and CDR2 SVGAGI (reference sequence). Trimming removed 5 bases from V and 0 bases from J, with 14 bases in between. Cohort allocation depended upon clinical history that participants reported. This clonotype was sampled from a woman aged 18-29 years who had recovered from COVID-19. Sequenced: PBMCs or T cells enriched from blood (not recorded which). The V and J genes are TRBV6-6 and TRBJ2-1; TRBD2 is a possible D gene (5 bases). CDR3 protein: CASSGPTGSSYNEQFF. CDR3 DNA sequence: TGTGCCAGCAGTGGACCGACGGGGAGCTCCTACAATGAGCAGTTCTTC.